A single sample is the source of the 28 T cell receptor beta chains below, sequenced in a study of response to subunit inactivated influenza vaccine. MiXCR, run by TCRdb on the RT-PCR reads, gives a single entry per CDR3 protein. Counted here are 450,000 to 600,000 distinct CDR3 sequences, about 7.2% occurring once; the ten biggest clones make up under 15%. Material: PBMCs from blood, obtained around 2 years after vaccination. These receptors were collected from a man aged 50-75 years who received an inactivated influenza vaccine.

For the CDR3, the DNA is TGTGCCACCAGTCACACGCGGGGACTGGAGACCCAGTACTTC. It yields the protein CATSHTRGLETQYF. The chain couples TRBV24-1 to TRBJ2-5, with a weak D call TRBD2 (6 bases). The CDR3 runs 14 residues. The V and J ends lost 6 bases and 5 bases respectively, with 15 bases between them. Germline V lookup: CDR1 KGHDR, CDR2 SFDVKD.

This clonotype was counted at least ten times. The chain's CDR3 is CSASDRGYEQYF. In nucleotides, the CDR3 is TGCAGTGCTAGTGACAGGGGATACGAGCAGTACTTC. The J gene is TRBJ2-7, the V gene TRBV20-1; 8 positions match TRBD1. V was clipped by 3 bases and J by 4 bases; unmatched bases: 2. The CDR3 runs 12 residues. Germline lookup yields CDR1 DFQATT and CDR2 SNEGSKA (reference sequence).

The rearrangement links TRBV9 to TRBJ2-3; 10 bases line up with TRBD2. With V trimmed by 3 bases and J by 4 bases, 5 bases remained unmatched. Germline V CDR1 and CDR2: SGDLS, YYNGEE. The CDR3 totals 15 residues. The CDR3 spells CASSDRAGGADTQYF. The CDR3 nucleotides are TGTGCCAGCAGCGACCGAGCGGGGGGGGCAGATACGCAGTATTTT.

The chain links TRBV2 to TRBJ2-1; 9 nucleotides match TRBD2. V dropped 6 bases and J dropped 8; count of bases not matched to a gene: 11. Germline loops: CDR1 SNHLY, CDR2 FYNNEI. The CDR3 runs to 15 residues. The CDR3 here is CASRITAGGPYEQFF. In nucleotides, the CDR3 is TGTGCCAGCAGAATCACGGCGGGAGGGCCCTATGAGCAGTTCTTC. Supplemented by reference TRBV2 and TRBJ2-1, the full variable domain reads EPEVTQTPSHQVTQMGQEVILRCVPISNHLYFYWYRQILGQKVEFLVSFYNNEISEKSEIFDDQFSVERPDGSNFTLKIRSTKLEDSAMYFCASRITAGGPYEQFFGPGTRLTVL.

This clonotype was detected many times. DNA for the CDR3: TGCAGTGCTAGGTCCGGGACTAGCGATCGGGAGACCCAGTACTTC. Translating gives CSARSGTSDRETQYF. The genes are TRBV20-1 and TRBJ2-5, with 10 bases matching TRBD2. Losses at the gene ends were 3 bases for V and 5 bases for J; bases not matched to a gene: 9. Germline V CDR1 and CDR2: DFQATT, SNEGSKA (reference sequence). The length of the CDR3 is 15 residues.

This clonotype appeared many times. The rearrangement joins TRBV25-1 to TRBJ1-5; unclear D gene. The germline V gene has CDR1 MGHDK and CDR2 SYGVNS. The CDR3 consists of 14 residues. V shed 5 bases and J shed 4 bases, with 12 bases lying between them. The CDR3 loop is CASSLGPGNQPQHF. The CDR3 DNA reads TGTGCCAGCAGTTTGGGCCCTGGGAATCAGCCCCAGCATTTT. Full variable domain (outside the CDR3, taken from reference TRBV25-1 and TRBJ1-5): EADIYQTPRYLVIGTGKKITLECSQTMGHDKMYWYQQDPGMELHLIHYSYGVNSTEKGDLSSESTVSRIRTEHFPLTLESARPSHTSQYLCASSLGPGNQPQHFGDGTRLSIL.

This clonotype has only a few counts. This rearrangement joins TRBV30 to TRBJ2-7; 7 bases align to TRBD2. V was pared by 0 bases and J by 3 bases, with 2 bases of the junction left unmatched. Per germline, CDR1 GTSNPN and CDR2 SVGIG (reference sequence). This CDR3 spans 13 amino acids. The CDR3 loop reads CAWSVGEGYEQYF. The CDR3, as DNA: TGTGCCTGGAGTGTAGGGGAGGGCTACGAGCAGTACTTC.

This clonotype was seen only a few times. This chain connects TRBV5-1 to TRBJ1-2, with 8 bases aligning to TRBD1. The CDR3 totals 15 residues. The germline CDR1 and CDR2 sequences are SGHRS and YFSETQ. The V segment lost 4 bases and the J segment 4 bases; nucleotides outside the gene matches: 9. CDR3 in amino acids: CASSPQTGDPYGYTF. CDR3 DNA: TGCGCCAGCAGCCCGCAGACAGGGGATCCCTATGGCTACACCTTC.

This clonotype was observed a few times. The gene calls are TRBV29-1 and TRBJ2-5; D is perhaps TRBD2 (6 bases). Trimming shortened V by 4 bases and J by 1 base, and 10 bases separated the two germline ends. The CDR3 totals 13 residues. The germline V gene has CDR1 SQVTM and CDR2 ANQGSEA. CDR3 bases: TGCAGCGTTGGTCGGGGGAGCCAAGAGACCCAGTACTTC. This gives the protein CSVGRGSQETQYF.

This clonotype was seen only a few times. V is TRBV6-2 or TRBV6-3 and J is TRBJ2-7; no clear D gene. The V and J ends lost 10 bases and 3 bases respectively, with 13 bases between them. The CDR3 is 12 amino acids. Germline-derived CDR1 and CDR2 are MNHEY and SVGEGT. CDR3 coding DNA: TGTGCCACTCCGGCAACCCACTACGAGCAGTACTTC. Amino acid sequence: CATPATHYEQYF.

To note about this clonotype: Just one base apart from a much larger clone, this may be a read error. The chain is built from TRBV29-1 and TRBJ2-1, with D tentatively TRBD2 (5 bases). From germline, CDR1 is SQVTM and CDR2 ANQGSEA. The CDR3 sequence is 11 residues long. CDR3: CSSERDNEQFF. CDR3 nucleotides: TGCAGTAGCGAGAGGGACAATGAGCAGTTCTTC.

The chain recombines TRBV7-6 with TRBJ2-7; 8 bases map to TRBD1. The V segment lost 2 bases and the J segment 7 bases; nucleotides outside the gene matches: 7. Germline values: CDR1 SGHVS, CDR2 FNYEAQ. CDR3 length: 14 amino acids. This CDR3 reads CASSLTGQAPEQYF. The CDR3 coding sequence is TGTGCCAGCAGCTTAACGGGACAGGCCCCAGAGCAGTACTTC.

The table lists this clonotype with a few counts. The V call is TRBV29-1, the J call TRBJ1-5; the match to TRBD1 covers 8 bases. The CDR3 is 13 amino acids. Germline assignment: CDR1 SQVTM and CDR2 ANQGSEA. Losses at the gene ends were 7 bases for V and 6 bases for J; bases not matched to a gene: 8. DNA for the CDR3: TGCAGCGGAGGACAGGGTGCGGGTCAGCCCCAGCATTTT. Its translation: CSGGQGAGQPQHF. Combining the CDR3 with reference TRBV29-1 and TRBJ1-5 gives the whole variable domain SAVISQKPSRDICQRGTSLTIQCQVDSQVTMMFWYRQQPGQSLTLIATANQGSEATYESGFVIDKFPISRPNLTFSTLTVSNMSPEDSSIYLCSGGQGAGQPQHFGDGTRLSIL.

The table lists this clonotype with a few counts. The rearrangement joins TRBV7-2 to TRBJ2-1, with D possibly matching TRBD2 (6 bases). V was shortened by 5 bases and J by 8 bases, with 25 bases between the two germline ends. Germline CDR1 SGHTA, CDR2 FQGNSA. The CDR3 spans 17 residues. CDR3 protein: CASSPRGPGLHLDEQFF. CDR3 nucleotide sequence: TGTGCCAGCAGCCCGCGGGGACCGGGACTTCACCTGGATGAGCAGTTCTTC. Using reference TRBV7-2 and TRBJ2-1 for the parts outside the CDR3, the full variable domain is GAGVSQSPSNKVTEKGKDVELRCDPISGHTALYWYRQSLGQGLEFLIYFQGNSAPDKSGLPSDRFSAERTGGSVSTLTIQRTQQEDSAVYLCASSPRGPGLHLDEQFFGPGTRLTVL.

In its sample, this clonotype was seen a few times. This chain joins TRBV20-1 and TRBJ1-5, with 8 bases identical to TRBD1. V lost 5 bases to trimming and J lost 4 bases; unmatched junction nucleotides: 7. The CDR3 is made up of 14 amino acids. CDR1 and CDR2 from the germline V gene are DFQATT and SNEGSKA (reference sequence). The CDR3 nucleotides are TGCAGTGCTCGCGGGACAGGAGAAAATCAGCCCCAGCATTTT. Its translation: CSARGTGENQPQHF.

This clonotype was recorded at least ten times. The chain is built from TRBV9 and TRBJ2-5; a weak D match, TRBD1 (6 bases). CDR1 SGDLS and CDR2 YYNGEE come from the germline V gene. This CDR3 spans 15 amino acids. Trimming took 4 bases from V and 2 from J, leaving 15 bases between them. The CDR3 region is CASSFRDTPQETQYF. CDR3 coding DNA: TGTGCCAGCAGCTTCCGGGACACCCCGCAAGAGACCCAGTACTTC.

This clonotype came up many times. CDR3 sequence: CASSQDQGNYGYTF. The DNA for the CDR3 is TGCGCCAGCAGCCAAGACCAGGGTAACTATGGCTACACCTTC. The chain carries TRBV4-3 and TRBJ1-2; D is possibly TRBD1 (5 bases). Trimming removed 0 bases at V and 1 base at J, with 6 bases between. Germline values: CDR1 LGHNA, CDR2 YSLEER. The CDR3 has 14 residues.

This clonotype occurred many times. The chain combines TRBV29-1 with TRBJ1-2; 8 nucleotides align to TRBD1. Unmatched junction bases numbered 12, after V lost 5 bases and J lost 7 bases. This CDR3 is 14 amino acids long. Germline V gene sequence: CDR1 SQVTM, CDR2 ANQGSEA. The CDR3 nucleotides are TGCAGCGTTTGGGGAGGAGGACAGGGCAGTGGCTACACCTTC. It is translated as CSVWGGGQGSGYTF.

This chain links TRBV4-3 with TRBJ2-5; tentatively, D is TRBD2 (7 bases). The CDR3 totals 14 residues. V dropped 4 bases and J dropped 4 bases, with 13 bases sitting between them. Germline loops: CDR1 LGHNA, CDR2 YSLEER. The DNA of the CDR3 is TGCGCCAGCAGCCCTGTGCGGGGGCGAGAGACCCAGTACTTC. It yields the protein CASSPVRGRETQYF.

The gene calls are TRBV10-3 and TRBJ2-2; 10 bases agree with TRBD1. The germline V gene encodes CDR1 ENHRY and CDR2 SYGVKD. Germline trimming cut 10 bases from V and 4 bases from J; bases unmatched to any gene: 6. The CDR3 loop spans 14 amino acids. For the CDR3, the DNA is TGTGCCACGACCGGGACAGGGGTCACCGGGGAGCTGTTTTTT. Translated, it gives CATTGTGVTGELFF.

This clonotype was seen ten or more times. The V call is TRBV20-1, the J call TRBJ2-1; no firm D call. This CDR3 contains 14 residues. Germline V gene sequence: CDR1 DFQATT, CDR2 SNEGSKA (reference sequence). With 6 bases removed from V and 4 bases from J, the gap between germline ends came to 16 bases. The CDR3 bases are TGCAGTGCCCGGAGTGAGTTAGGTTACAATGAGCAGTTCTTC. This gives the protein CSARSELGYNEQFF.

This clonotype has a count of ten or more. The chain uses TRBV12-3 or TRBV12-4 and TRBJ2-7; no definite D call. This CDR3 has 12 residues. The V end was cut by 4 bases, the J end by 3 bases, with 7 bases between. The DNA of the CDR3 is TGTGCCAGCAGTTCCCTGGACTACGAGCAGTACTTC. It yields the protein CASSSLDYEQYF.

This clonotype was counted a few times. V is TRBV13 and J is TRBJ2-1, with 8 bases lining up with TRBD1. J gave up 10 bases and V 6 bases, and 17 bases lay outside the gene matches. The CDR3 loop spans 16 amino acids. The germline V gene encodes CDR1 PRHDT and CDR2 FYEKMQ (reference sequence). The CDR3 coding sequence is TGTGCCAGCAGTAATTTTGAGGGTCAGGGGGCGAGGGAGCAGTTCTTC. Protein: CASSNFEGQGAREQFF.

This clonotype was seen many times. The rearrangement uses TRBV9 and TRBJ2-2; the match to TRBD2 covers 10 bases. The CDR3 loop spans 18 amino acids. The junction had 9 bases not matched to a gene; V was cut back by 0 bases and J by 4 bases. The germline V gene encodes CDR1 SGDLS and CDR2 YYNGEE. The CDR3 protein is CASSVEAGGPRGTGELFF. Written as DNA, the CDR3 is TGTGCCAGCAGCGTAGAAGCGGGGGGGCCCCGTGGCACCGGGGAGCTGTTTTTT.

This clonotype has only a few counts. V gene TRBV20-1 combines with J gene TRBJ2-5, with 7 bases aligning to TRBD1. V lost 1 base to trimming and J lost 5 bases; unmatched junction nucleotides: 7. CDR1 and CDR2 (germline): DFQATT, SNEGSKA (reference sequence). The CDR3 loop spans 14 amino acids. CDR3 residues: CSARGDRVGETQYF. The CDR3 DNA reads TGCAGTGCTAGAGGCGACAGGGTGGGGGAGACCCAGTACTTC.

V gene TRBV12-3 or TRBV12-4 combines with J gene TRBJ1-6; weak D call: TRBD1 (5 bases). The CDR3 has 14 amino acids. Trimming removed 6 bases at V and 10 bases at J, with 16 bases between. Written as DNA, the CDR3 is TGTGCCAGCAGCGACCGGGGGGGAAGGTCACCCCTCCACTTT. It codes for CASSDRGGRSPLHF.

Only a few counts were recorded for this clonotype. The V gene is TRBV5-1, the J gene TRBJ2-1, with unresolved D. The CDR3 spans 16 residues. Trimming left V 0 bases short and J 1 base short, with 11 bases between. Germline values: CDR1 SGHRS, CDR2 YFSETQ. The CDR3 nucleotides are TGCGCCAGCAGCTTGGCTGATTATTCGTCCTACAATGAGCAGTTCTTC. Translating gives CASSLADYSSYNEQFF.

This clonotype showed up just a few times. V and J are TRBV5-8 and TRBJ2-7; the D is unclear. V gave up 0 bases and J gave up 1 base, with 11 bases separating them. Germline CDR1 reads SGHTS; CDR2 reads YDEGEE. The CDR3 spans 15 residues. The CDR3 protein is CASSLEPVGSYEQYF. The CDR3 region has the DNA TGTGCCAGCAGCTTGGAACCGGTTGGGTCCTACGAGCAGTACTTC. Full variable domain (remainder filled in from reference TRBV5-8 and TRBJ2-7): EAGVTQSPTHLIKTRGQQATLRCSPISGHTSVYWYQQALGLGLQFLLWYDEGEERNRGNFPPRFSGRQFPNYSSELNVNALELEDSALYLCASSLEPVGSYEQYFGPGTRLTVT.